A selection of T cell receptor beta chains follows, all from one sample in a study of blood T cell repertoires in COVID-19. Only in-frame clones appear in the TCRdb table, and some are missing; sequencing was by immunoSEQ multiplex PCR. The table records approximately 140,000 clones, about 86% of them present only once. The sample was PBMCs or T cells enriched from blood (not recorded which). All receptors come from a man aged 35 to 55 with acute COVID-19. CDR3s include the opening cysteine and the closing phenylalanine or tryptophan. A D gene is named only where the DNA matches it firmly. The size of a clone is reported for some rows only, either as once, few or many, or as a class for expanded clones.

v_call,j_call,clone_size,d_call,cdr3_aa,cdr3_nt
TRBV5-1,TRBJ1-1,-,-,CASSFLAGLGTEAFF,TGCGCCAGCAGCTTCCTTGCAGGGCTGGGCACTGAAGCTTTCTTT
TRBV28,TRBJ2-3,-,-,CASSPRLLNTQYF,TGTGCCAGCAGCCCGCGCCTGTTGAATACGCAGTATTTT
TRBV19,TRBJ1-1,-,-,CASSISSGGGEAFF,TGTGCCAGTAGTATTTCGTCCGGGGGTGGTGAAGCTTTCTTT
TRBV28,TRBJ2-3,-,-,CASSLQGRTGEQYF,TGTGCCAGCAGTTTACAGGGGCGCACAGGAGAGCAGTATTTT
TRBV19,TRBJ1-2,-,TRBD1,CASSIVATGVRGYTF,TGTGCCAGTAGTATAGTGGCGACAGGGGTAAGAGGCTACACCTTC
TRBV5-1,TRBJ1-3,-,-,CAFRTPTRFGNTIYF,TGCGCTTTCCGAACACCTACGAGGTTTGGAAACACCATATATTTT
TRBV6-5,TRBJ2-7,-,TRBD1,CASSYSMGQTYEQYF,TGTGCCAGCAGTTACTCAATGGGACAGACCTACGAGCAGTACTTC
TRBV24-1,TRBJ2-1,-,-,CATEAYNEQFF,TGTGCCACCGAGGCCTACAATGAGCAGTTCTTC
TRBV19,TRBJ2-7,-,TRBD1,CASSVRQGAAEQYF,TGTGCCAGTAGTGTTAGACAGGGGGCGGCCGAGCAGTACTTC
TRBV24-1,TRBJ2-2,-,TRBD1,CATSDSGTGGGGELFF,TGTGCCACCAGTGACTCCGGGACAGGGGGTGGCGGGGAGCTGTTTTTT
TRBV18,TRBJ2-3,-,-,CASSPNRASTDTQYF,TGTGCCAGCTCACCAAACAGGGCAAGCACAGATACGCAGTATTTT
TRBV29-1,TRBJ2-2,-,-,CSFRVSTGELFF,TGCAGCTTCCGGGTCTCCACCGGGGAGCTGTTTTTT
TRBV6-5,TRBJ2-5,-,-,CASSYSRFQETQYF,TGTGCCAGCAGTTACTCCCGGTTTCAAGAGACCCAGTACTTC
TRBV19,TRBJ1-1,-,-,CASTELSNTEAFF,TGTGCCAGTACTGAACTGTCGAACACTGAAGCTTTCTTT
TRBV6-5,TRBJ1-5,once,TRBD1,CASSLDRVQPQHF,TGTGCCAGCAGCCTTGACAGGGTTCAGCCCCAGCATTTT
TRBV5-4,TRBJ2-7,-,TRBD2,CASSRGLAGLYEQYF,TGTGCCAGCAGCCGTGGACTAGCGGGGCTATACGAGCAGTACTTC
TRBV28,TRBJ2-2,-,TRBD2,CASRSGGTGELFF,TGTGCCAGCAGATCGGGGGGCACCGGGGAGCTGTTTTTT
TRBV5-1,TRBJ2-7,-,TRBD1,CASSAQGYEQYF,TGCGCCAGCAGCGCACAGGGGTACGAGCAGTACTTC
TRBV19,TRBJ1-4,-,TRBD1,CATRTLQGEKLFF,TGTGCCACCCGGACCCTACAGGGGGAAAAACTGTTTTTT
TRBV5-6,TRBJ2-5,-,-,CASSLGEETQYF,TGTGCCAGCAGCCTCGGGGAAGAGACCCAGTACTTC
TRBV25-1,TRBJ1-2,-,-,CASSGGGNYGYTF,TGTGCCAGCAGTGGAGGCGGAAACTATGGCTACACCTTC
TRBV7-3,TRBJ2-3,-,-,CASSLMGGTDTQYF,TGTGCCAGCAGCTTAATGGGAGGCACAGATACGCAGTATTTT